Following are 3 T cell receptor beta chains from one sample sequenced in a study of blood T cell repertoires in COVID-19. The assay was immunoSEQ multiplex PCR, and TCRdb's table has in-frame clones only and misses some. Of under 250,000 clones detected, approximately 85% appear once; the ten largest clones hold about 4%. The sequenced sample was peripheral blood. These receptor sequences come from a middle-aged man with acute or convalescent COVID-19.

This rearrangement joins TRBV7-9 to TRBJ2-7, with D perhaps TRBD1 (6 bases). The CDR3 runs to 11 residues. From germline, CDR1 is SEHNR and CDR2 FQNEAQ (reference sequence). The V gene lost 11 bases and the J gene lost 6 bases, with 14 bases spanning the gap. The CDR3 DNA sequence: TGTGCCTGCCCCCGAGGGGGCGAGCAGTACTTC. Residues: CACPRGGEQYF.

This rearrangement joins TRBV13 to TRBJ2-1, with TRBD2 matching over 15 bases. Per the germline V gene, CDR1 is PRHDT and CDR2 is FYEKMQ (reference sequence). The J segment lost 2 bases and the V segment lost 3 bases, leaving 5 bases of the junction unmatched. This CDR3 contains 18 residues. The CDR3 loop is CASSFRTSGRAAYNEQFF. For the CDR3, the DNA is TGTGCCAGCAGCTTCAGGACTAGCGGGAGGGCCGCCTACAATGAGCAGTTCTTC.

V is TRBV19 and J is TRBJ2-7; D may be TRBD1 (6 bases). Per the germline V gene, CDR1 is LNHDA and CDR2 is SQIVND (reference sequence). Trimming left V 5 bases short and J 2 bases short, with 13 bases between. This CDR3 comprises 14 residues. Written as DNA, the CDR3 is TGTGCCAGTAGTCGGACAGCCGAGACCTACGAGCAGTACTTC. Amino acids: CASSRTAETYEQYF. Variable domain in full (rest from reference TRBV19 and TRBJ2-7): DGGITQSPKYLFRKEGQNVTLSCEQNLNHDAMYWYRQDPGQGLRLIYYSQIVNDFQKGDIAEGYSVSREKKESFPLTVTSAQKNPTAFYLCASSRTAETYEQYFGPGTRLTVT.